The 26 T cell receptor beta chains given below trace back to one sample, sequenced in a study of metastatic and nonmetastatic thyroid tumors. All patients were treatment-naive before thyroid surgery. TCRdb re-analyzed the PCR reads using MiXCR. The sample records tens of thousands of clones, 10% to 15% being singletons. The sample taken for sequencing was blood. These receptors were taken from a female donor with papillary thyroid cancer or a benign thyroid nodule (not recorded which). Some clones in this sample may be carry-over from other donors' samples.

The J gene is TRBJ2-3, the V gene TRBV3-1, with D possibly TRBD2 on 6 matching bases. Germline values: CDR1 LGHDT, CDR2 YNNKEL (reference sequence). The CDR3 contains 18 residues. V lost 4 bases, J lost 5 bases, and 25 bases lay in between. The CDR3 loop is CASSPMPTGERGLDTQYF. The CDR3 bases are TGTGCCAGCAGCCCCATGCCTACGGGAGAGCGAGGGTTAGATACGCAGTATTTT.

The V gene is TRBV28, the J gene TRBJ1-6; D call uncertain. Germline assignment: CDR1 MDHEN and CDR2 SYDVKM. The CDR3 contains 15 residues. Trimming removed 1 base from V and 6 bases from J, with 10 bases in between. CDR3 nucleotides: TGTGCCAGCAGTTTATTTACACTGACTAATTCACCCCTCCACTTT. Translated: CASSLFTLTNSPLHF.

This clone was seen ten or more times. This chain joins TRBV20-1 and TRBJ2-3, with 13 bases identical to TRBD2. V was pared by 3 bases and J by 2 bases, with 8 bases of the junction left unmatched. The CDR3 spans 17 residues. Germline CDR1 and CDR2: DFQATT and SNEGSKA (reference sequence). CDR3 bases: TGCAGTGCTAGCCGTGGACTAGCGGGAGCAGCCACAGATACGCAGTATTTT. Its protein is CSASRGLAGAATDTQYF.

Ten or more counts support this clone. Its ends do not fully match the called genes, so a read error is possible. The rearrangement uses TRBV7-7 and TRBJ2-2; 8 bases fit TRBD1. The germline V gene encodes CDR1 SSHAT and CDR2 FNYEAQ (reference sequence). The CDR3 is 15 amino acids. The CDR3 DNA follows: TGTGCTAGCAGCCCGGGACAGGTGAACACCGGGGAGCTGTTTTTT. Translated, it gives CASSPGQVNTGELFF.

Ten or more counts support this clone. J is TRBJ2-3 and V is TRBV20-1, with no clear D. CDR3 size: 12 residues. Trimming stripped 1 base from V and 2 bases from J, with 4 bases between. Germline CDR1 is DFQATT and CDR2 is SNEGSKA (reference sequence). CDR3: CSARGLTDTQYF. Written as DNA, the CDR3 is TGCAGTGCTAGAGGGCTCACAGATACGCAGTATTTT.

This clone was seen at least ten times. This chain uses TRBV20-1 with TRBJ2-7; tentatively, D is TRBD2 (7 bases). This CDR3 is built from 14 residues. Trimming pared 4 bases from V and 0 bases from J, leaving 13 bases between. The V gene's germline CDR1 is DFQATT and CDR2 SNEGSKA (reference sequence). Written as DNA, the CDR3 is TGCAGTGCTAAAAGCGGGGACAACTCCTACGAGCAGTACTTC. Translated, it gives CSAKSGDNSYEQYF.

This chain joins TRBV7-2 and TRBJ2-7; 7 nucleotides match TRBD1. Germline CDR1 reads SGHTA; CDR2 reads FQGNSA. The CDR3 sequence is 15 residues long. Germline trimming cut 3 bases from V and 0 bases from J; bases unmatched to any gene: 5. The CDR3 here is CASSFRDSLSYEQYF. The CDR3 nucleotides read TGTGCCAGCAGCTTCCGGGACAGCCTCTCCTACGAGCAGTACTTC.

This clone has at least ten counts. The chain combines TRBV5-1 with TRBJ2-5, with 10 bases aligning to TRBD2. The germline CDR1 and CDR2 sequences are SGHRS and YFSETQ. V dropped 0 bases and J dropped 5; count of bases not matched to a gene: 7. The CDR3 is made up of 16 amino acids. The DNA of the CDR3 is TGCGCCAGCAGCTTGGTTCTAGCGGGAGAGGGGGAGACCCAGTACTTC. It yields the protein CASSLVLAGEGETQYF. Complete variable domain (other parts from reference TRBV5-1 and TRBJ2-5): KAGVTQTPRYLIKTRGQQVTLSCSPISGHRSVSWYQQTPGQGLQFLFEYFSETQRNKGNFPGRFSGRQFSNSRSEMNVSTLELGDSALYLCASSLVLAGEGETQYFGPGTRLLVL.

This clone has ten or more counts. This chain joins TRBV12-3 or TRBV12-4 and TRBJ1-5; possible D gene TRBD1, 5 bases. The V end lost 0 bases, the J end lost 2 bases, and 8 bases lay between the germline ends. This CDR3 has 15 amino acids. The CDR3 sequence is CASSLAGDGNQPQHF. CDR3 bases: TGTGCCAGCAGTTTAGCAGGGGATGGCAATCAGCCCCAGCATTTT.

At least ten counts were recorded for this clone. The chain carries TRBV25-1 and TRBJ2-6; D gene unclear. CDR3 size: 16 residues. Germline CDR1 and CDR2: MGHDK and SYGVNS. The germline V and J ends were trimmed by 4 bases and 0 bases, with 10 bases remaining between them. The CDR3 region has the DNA TGTGCCAGCAGTGCGGTTGCGGTCTCTGGGGCCAACGTCCTGACTTTC. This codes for CASSAVAVSGANVLTF. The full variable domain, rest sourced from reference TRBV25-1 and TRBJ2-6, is EADIYQTPRYLVIGTGKKITLECSQTMGHDKMYWYQQDPGMELHLIHYSYGVNSTEKGDLSSESTVSRIRTEHFPLTLESARPSHTSQYLCASSAVAVSGANVLTFGAGSRLTVL.

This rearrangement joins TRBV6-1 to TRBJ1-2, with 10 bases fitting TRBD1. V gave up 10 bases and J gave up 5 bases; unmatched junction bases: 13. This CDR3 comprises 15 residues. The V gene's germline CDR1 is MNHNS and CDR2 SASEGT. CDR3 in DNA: TGTGCCAACTCCCGGACAGGGGGAGAGGGGTATGGCTACACCTTC. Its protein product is CANSRTGGEGYGYTF.

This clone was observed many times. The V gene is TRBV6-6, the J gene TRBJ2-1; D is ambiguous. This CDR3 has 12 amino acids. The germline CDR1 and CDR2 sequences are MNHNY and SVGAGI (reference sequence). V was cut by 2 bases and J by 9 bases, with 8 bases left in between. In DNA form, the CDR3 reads TGTGCCAGCAGTTACGTAGGGTCTGAGCAGTTCTTC. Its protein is CASSYVGSEQFF.

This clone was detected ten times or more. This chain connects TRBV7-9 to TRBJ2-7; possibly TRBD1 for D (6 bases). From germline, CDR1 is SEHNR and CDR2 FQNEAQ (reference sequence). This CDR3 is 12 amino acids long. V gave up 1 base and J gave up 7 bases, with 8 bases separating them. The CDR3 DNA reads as TGTGCCAGCAGCTTAGGGGGGCTTGAGCAGTACTTC. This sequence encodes CASSLGGLEQYF.

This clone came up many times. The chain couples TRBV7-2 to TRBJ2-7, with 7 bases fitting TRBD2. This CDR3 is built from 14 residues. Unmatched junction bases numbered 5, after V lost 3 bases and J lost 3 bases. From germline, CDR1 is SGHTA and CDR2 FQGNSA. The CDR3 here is CASSFYGGIYEQYF. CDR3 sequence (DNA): TGTGCCAGCAGCTTCTACGGGGGGATCTACGAGCAGTACTTC.

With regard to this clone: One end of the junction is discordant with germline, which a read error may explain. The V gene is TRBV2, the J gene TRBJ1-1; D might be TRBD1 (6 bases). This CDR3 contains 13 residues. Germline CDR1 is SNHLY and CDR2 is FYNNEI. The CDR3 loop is CARSAGVASEAFF. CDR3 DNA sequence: TGTGCCAGAAGTGCAGGGGTGGCCTCTGAAGCTTTCTTT.

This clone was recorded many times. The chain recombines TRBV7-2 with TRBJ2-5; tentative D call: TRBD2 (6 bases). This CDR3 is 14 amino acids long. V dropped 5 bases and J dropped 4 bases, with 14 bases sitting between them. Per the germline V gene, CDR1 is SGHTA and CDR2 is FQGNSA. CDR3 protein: CASSKSWEVETQYF. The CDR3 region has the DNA TGTGCCAGCAGCAAATCGTGGGAGGTAGAGACCCAGTACTTC.

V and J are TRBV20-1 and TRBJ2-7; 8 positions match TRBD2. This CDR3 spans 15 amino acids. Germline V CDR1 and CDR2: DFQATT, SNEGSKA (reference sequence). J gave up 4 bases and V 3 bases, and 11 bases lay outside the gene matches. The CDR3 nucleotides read TGCAGTGCTAGGGCCCCGGGGGGGGGCCAGTACGAGCAGTACTTC. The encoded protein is CSARAPGGGQYEQYF.

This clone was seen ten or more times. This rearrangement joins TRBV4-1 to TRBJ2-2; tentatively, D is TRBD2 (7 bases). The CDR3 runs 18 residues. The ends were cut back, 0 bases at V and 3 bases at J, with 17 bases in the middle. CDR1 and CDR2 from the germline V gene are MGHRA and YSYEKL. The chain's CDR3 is CASSQEGRGASYTGELFF. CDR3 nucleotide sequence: TGCGCCAGCAGCCAAGAAGGGAGGGGGGCAAGTTACACCGGGGAGCTGTTTTTT.

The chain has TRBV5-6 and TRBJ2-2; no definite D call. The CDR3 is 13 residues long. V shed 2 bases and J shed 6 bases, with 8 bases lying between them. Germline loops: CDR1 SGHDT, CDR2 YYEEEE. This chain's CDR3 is CASSFDRPGELFF. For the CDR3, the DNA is TGTGCCAGCAGCTTTGATAGGCCCGGGGAGCTGTTTTTT.

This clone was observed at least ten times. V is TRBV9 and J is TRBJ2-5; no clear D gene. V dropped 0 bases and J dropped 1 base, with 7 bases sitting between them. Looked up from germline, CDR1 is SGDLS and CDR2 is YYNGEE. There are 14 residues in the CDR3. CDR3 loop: CASSVAPSQETQYF. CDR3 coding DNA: TGTGCCAGCAGCGTAGCCCCCAGCCAAGAGACCCAGTACTTC.

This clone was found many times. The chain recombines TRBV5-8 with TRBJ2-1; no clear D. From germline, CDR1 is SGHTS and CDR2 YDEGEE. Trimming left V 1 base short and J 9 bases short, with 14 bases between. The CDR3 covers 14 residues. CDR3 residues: CASSLSQPWGEQFF. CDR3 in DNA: TGTGCCAGCAGCTTGAGCCAGCCCTGGGGTGAGCAGTTCTTC.

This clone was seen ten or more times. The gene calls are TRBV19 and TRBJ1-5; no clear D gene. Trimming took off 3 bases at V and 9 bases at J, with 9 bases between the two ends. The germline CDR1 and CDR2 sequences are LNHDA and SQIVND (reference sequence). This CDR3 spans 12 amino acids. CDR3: CASSIQTGPQHF. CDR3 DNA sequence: TGTGCCAGTAGTATCCAAACGGGGCCCCAGCATTTT.

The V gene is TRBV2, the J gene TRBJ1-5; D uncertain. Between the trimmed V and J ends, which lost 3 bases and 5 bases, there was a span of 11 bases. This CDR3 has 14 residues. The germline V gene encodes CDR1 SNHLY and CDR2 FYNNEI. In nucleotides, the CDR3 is TGTGCCAGCAGTGATCCCCAGATCCATCAGCCCCAGCATTTT. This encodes CASSDPQIHQPQHF.

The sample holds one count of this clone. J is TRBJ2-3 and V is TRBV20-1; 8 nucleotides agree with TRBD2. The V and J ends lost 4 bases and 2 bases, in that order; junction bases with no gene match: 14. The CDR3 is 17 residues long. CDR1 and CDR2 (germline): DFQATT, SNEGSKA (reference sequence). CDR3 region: CSAIGLSGGLYTDTQYF. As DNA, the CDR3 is TGCAGTGCTATCGGCCTATCGGGAGGGCTTTACACAGATACGCAGTATTTT.

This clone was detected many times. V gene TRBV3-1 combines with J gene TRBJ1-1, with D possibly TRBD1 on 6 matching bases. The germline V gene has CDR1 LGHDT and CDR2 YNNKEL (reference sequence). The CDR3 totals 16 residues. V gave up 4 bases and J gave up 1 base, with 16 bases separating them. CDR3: CASSPRTGIGNTEAFF. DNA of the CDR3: TGTGCCAGCAGCCCCCGCACAGGGATCGGGAACACTGAAGCTTTCTTT.

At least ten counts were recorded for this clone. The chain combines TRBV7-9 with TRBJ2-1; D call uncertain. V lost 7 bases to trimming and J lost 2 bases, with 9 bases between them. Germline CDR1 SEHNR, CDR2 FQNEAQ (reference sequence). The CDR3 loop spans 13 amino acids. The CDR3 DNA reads TGTGCCAGCATCATAGACACCTACAATGAGCAGTTCTTC. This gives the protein CASIIDTYNEQFF.